Sequencing of this TCR beta chain was carried out in a study of early T cells in non-severe SARS-CoV-2 infection. As part of library construction, unique molecular identifiers were attached to individual cDNA molecules. TCRdb re-analysed the 5' RACE reads in MiXCR, keeping a single row per CDR3 protein. The table includes 80,000 or so distinct CDR3 sequences, more than 12% detected once. Germline V lookup: CDR1 GTSNPN, CDR2 SVGIG (reference sequence). V dropped 3 bases and J dropped 6; count of bases not matched to a gene: 7. The length of the CDR3 is 13 residues. The chain joins TRBV30 to TRBJ1-2, with 7 bases matching TRBD1. Material for sequencing was whole blood. The receptor was derived from an adult who was a healthcare worker with PCR-confirmed SARS-CoV-2 infection or an uninfected control (not recorded which). CDR3 nucleotides: TGTGCCTGGAGATCGACAGGGAGTAATGGCTACACCTTC. Amino acids: CAWRSTGSNGYTF.